Below, 32 T cell receptor beta chains from the same sample are listed, as sequenced in a study of beta chain features in type 1 diabetes. Sequencing targeted expressed TCRB transcripts, as all isolated RNA had been reverse transcribed. Data came from immunoSEQ multiplex PCR; TCRdb stores just in-frame clones and leaves some out. The sample holds roughly 350,000 clones; about 11% are singletons and the top ten take roughly 0.016%. Sample: naive CD4+ T cells from blood. The receptors derive from a woman in her twenties or thirties in good health.

This clone turned up a few times. The V call is TRBV7-2, the J call TRBJ2-7, with TRBD2 matching over 7 bases. Germline lookup yields CDR1 SGHTA and CDR2 FQGNSA. The CDR3 covers 15 residues. Unmatched junction bases numbered 11, after V lost 6 bases and J lost 3 bases. CDR3 region: CASSPPGTNFYEQYF. The CDR3 region has the DNA TGTGCCAGCAGTCCCCCCGGGACTAACTTCTACGAGCAGTACTTC. Based on the CDR3 plus reference TRBV7-2 and TRBJ2-7, the full variable domain is GAGVSQSPSNKVTEKGKDVELRCDPISGHTALYWYRQSLGQGLEFLIYFQGNSAPDKSGLPSDRFSAERTGGSVSTLTIQRTQQEDSAVYLCASSPPGTNFYEQYFGPGTRLTVT.

V usage is TRBV5-1 and J usage is TRBJ2-5; 15 bases are a match to TRBD2. The germline V gene has CDR1 SGHRS and CDR2 YFSETQ. Trimming cost V 4 bases and J 2 bases; bases outside gene matches: 3. This CDR3 comprises 16 residues. CDR3 region: CASSTGLAGGQETQYF. In DNA, the CDR3 is TGCGCCAGCAGCACCGGACTAGCGGGAGGGCAAGAGACCCAGTACTTC.

Worth noting for this clone: At one boundary the junction diverges from the germline segment, which might be a read error. The genes are TRBV19 and TRBJ2-1; 8 positions match TRBD1. The CDR3 totals 15 residues. CDR1 and CDR2 (germline): LNHDA, SQIVND (reference sequence). In DNA, the CDR3 is TGTGCCAGTAGCATAGACAGGGGACCCTCCAATGAGCAGTTCTTC. This sequence encodes CASSIDRGPSNEQFF.

The chain combines TRBV27 with TRBJ1-2; tentatively, D is TRBD1 (5 bases). Per the germline V gene, CDR1 is MNHEY and CDR2 is SMNVEV (reference sequence). Deletions cut 1 base from V and 8 bases from J, with 8 bases between. This CDR3 is 12 amino acids long. This CDR3 reads CASSLLGGGYTF. In nucleotides, the CDR3 is TGTGCCAGCAGTTTATTGGGGGGAGGCTACACCTTC.

The rearrangement uses TRBV5-4 and TRBJ2-7, with 8 nucleotides matching TRBD2. From germline, CDR1 is SGHNT and CDR2 YYREEE (reference sequence). The length of the CDR3 is 14 residues. The V segment lost 4 bases and the J segment 3 bases; nucleotides outside the gene matches: 6. In DNA form, the CDR3 reads TGTGCCAGCAGCACTACTAGCGGACTCTACGAGCAGTACTTC. It encodes CASSTTSGLYEQYF.

A few counts support this clone. The chain carries TRBV5-4 and TRBJ2-2; 11 bases agree with TRBD2. This CDR3 has 16 residues. The V gene end was trimmed by 4 bases and the J gene end by 1 base; junction bases not matched to a gene: 3. Germline V lookup: CDR1 SGHNT, CDR2 YYREEE (reference sequence). The CDR3 reads CASSPGTSGNTGELFF. The CDR3 DNA follows: TGTGCCAGCAGCCCCGGGACTAGCGGGAACACCGGGGAGCTGTTTTTT.

In this sample, this clone turned up a few times. The rearrangement joins TRBV10-3 to TRBJ2-2, with D possibly TRBD1 on 6 matching bases. Germline V gene data show CDR1 as ENHRY and CDR2 as SYGVKD. The CDR3 covers 17 residues. The V and J ends lost 4 bases and 3 bases respectively, with 18 bases between them. The CDR3, as DNA: TGTGCCATCAGTGGACCTCACAGGGTAGGGGACACCGGGGAGCTGTTTTTT. Translated: CAISGPHRVGDTGELFF.

This clone has only a few counts. The chain has TRBV11-2 and TRBJ2-1; a weak D match, TRBD2 (5 bases). This CDR3 has 16 residues. Looked up from germline, CDR1 is SGHAT and CDR2 is FQNNGV. V dropped 3 bases and J dropped 0 bases, with 12 bases sitting between them. The CDR3 DNA reads as TGTGCCAGCAGCTTTGTAGCGTCAATCTCCTACAATGAGCAGTTCTTC. Amino acid sequence: CASSFVASISYNEQFF.

The chain uses TRBV28 and TRBJ1-1; D ambiguous. The germline gives CDR1 MDHEN, CDR2 SYDVKM. The CDR3 length is 13 residues. V lost 3 bases, J lost 0 bases, and 5 bases lay in between. The CDR3 bases are TGTGCCAGCAGTTTTGACTTGAACACTGAAGCTTTCTTT. Translating gives CASSFDLNTEAFF.

This clone was seen a few times. The chain uses TRBV15 and TRBJ2-2, with 16 bases fitting TRBD2. V dropped 3 bases and J dropped 6; count of bases not matched to a gene: 4. There are 17 residues in the CDR3. CDR1 is LNHNV and CDR2 is YYDKDF in the germline V gene (reference sequence). CDR3 region: CATSRGLAGGVPGELFF. The CDR3 DNA follows: TGTGCCACCAGCAGGGGACTAGCGGGAGGGGTACCCGGGGAGCTGTTTTTT.

This clone has a handful of counts. V and J are TRBV7-7 and TRBJ1-5; D is ambiguous. The CDR3 totals 13 residues. The germline gives CDR1 SSHAT, CDR2 FNYEAQ (reference sequence). This chain's CDR3 is CATKTDSNQPQHF. CDR3 in DNA: TGTGCTACCAAAACAGATAGCAATCAGCCCCAGCATTTT.

The CDR3: CSARPGGDGTQYF. DNA for the CDR3: TGCAGCGCCCGTCCGGGGGGGGATGGTACGCAGTATTTT. V gene TRBV29-1 combines with J gene TRBJ2-3; 8 nucleotides line up with TRBD2. The CDR3 spans 13 residues. CDR1 and CDR2 (germline): SQVTM, ANQGSEA. V gave up 7 bases and J gave up 8 bases; unmatched junction bases: 11.

V gene TRBV19 combines with J gene TRBJ2-1, with 8 bases lining up with TRBD2. The length of the CDR3 is 14 residues. Losses at the gene ends were 6 bases for V and 7 bases for J; bases not matched to a gene: 8. The V gene's germline CDR1 is LNHDA and CDR2 SQIVND (reference sequence). In DNA form, the CDR3 reads TGTGCCAGTAGAATAAGCGGGAGATCGAATGAGCAGTTCTTC. Its translation is CASRISGRSNEQFF.

This clone appeared a few times. The V gene is TRBV29-1, the J gene TRBJ2-7; a possible D gene is TRBD2 (6 bases). Germline CDR1 and CDR2: SQVTM and ANQGSEA. This CDR3 spans 13 amino acids. The germline V and J ends were trimmed by 6 bases and 5 bases, with 17 bases remaining between them. CDR3 sequence: CSVRRGSNNEQYF. CDR3 coding DNA: TGCAGCGTCCGACGGGGGAGTAACAACGAGCAGTACTTC.

This chain connects TRBV19 to TRBJ1-2; 7 bases fit TRBD1. With V trimmed by 6 bases and J by 4 bases, 11 bases remained unmatched. The germline V gene has CDR1 LNHDA and CDR2 SQIVND (reference sequence). This CDR3 has 15 residues. CDR3 sequence (DNA): TGTGCCAGTAGAAGGGATCGGACAGGCCTCTATGGCTACACCTTC. Protein product: CASRRDRTGLYGYTF. The full variable domain, completed using reference TRBV19 and TRBJ1-2, is DGGITQSPKYLFRKEGQNVTLSCEQNLNHDAMYWYRQDPGQGLRLIYYSQIVNDFQKGDIAEGYSVSREKKESFPLTVTSAQKNPTAFYLCASRRDRTGLYGYTFGSGTRLTVV.

This clone was seen a few times. The chain combines TRBV10-3 with TRBJ2-3; the D gene is possibly TRBD1 (6 bases). Germline-derived CDR1 and CDR2 are ENHRY and SYGVKD. This CDR3 spans 16 amino acids. Trimming pared 9 bases from V and 1 base from J, leaving 20 bases between. The CDR3 protein is CAIKTPTGPGTDTQYF. The CDR3 DNA follows: TGTGCCATTAAAACACCAACAGGGCCAGGCACAGATACGCAGTATTTT.

V and J are TRBV4-3 and TRBJ2-5; D unresolved. Judging by the DNA end, TRBJ2-7 fits better; the J call may be wrong. The CDR3 contains 14 residues. The germline V gene encodes CDR1 LGHNA and CDR2 YSLEER. The CDR3 region is CASSQDRADYEQYF. The CDR3 bases are TGCGCCAGCAGCCAAGATCGTGCGGACTACGAGCAGTACTTC.

This chain connects TRBV5-1 to TRBJ2-3, with D possibly being TRBD1 (7 bases). Germline V gene sequence: CDR1 SGHRS, CDR2 YFSETQ. The CDR3 consists of 15 residues. Trimming removed 2 bases from V and 2 bases from J, with 12 bases in between. The CDR3 loop reads CASSFQGGSTDTQYF. CDR3 DNA sequence: TGCGCCAGCAGCTTCCAGGGGGGCTCCACAGATACGCAGTATTTT.

The chain has TRBV25-1 and TRBJ2-7; D uncertain. V was clipped by 5 bases and J by 3 bases, with 11 bases between them. The CDR3 contains 13 residues. CDR1 is MGHDK and CDR2 is SYGVNS in the germline V gene. The CDR3 sequence: CASSLVSGYEQYF. CDR3 nucleotide sequence: TGTGCCAGCAGTCTGGTATCAGGCTACGAGCAGTACTTC.

This clone was detected only a few times. V usage is TRBV6-6 and J usage is TRBJ2-5; possibly TRBD1 for D (5 bases). The CDR3 sequence is 13 residues long. V lost 7 bases, J lost 1 base, and 10 bases lay in between. Germline values: CDR1 MNHNY, CDR2 SVGAGI (reference sequence). DNA of the CDR3: TGTGCCAGCATCGGACACCTCCAAGAGACCCAGTACTTC. Translation: CASIGHLQETQYF.

This chain links TRBV5-4 with TRBJ1-5, with D uncertain. V dropped 4 bases and J dropped 0 bases, with 11 bases sitting between them. CDR1 SGHNT and CDR2 YYREEE come from the germline V gene (reference sequence). The CDR3 runs 15 residues. CDR3 residues: CASSPERDSNQPQHF. The CDR3 bases are TGTGCCAGCAGCCCCGAAAGAGATAGCAATCAGCCCCAGCATTTT.

There are a few counts of this clone. The rearrangement uses TRBV7-8 and TRBJ2-3; D unclear. CDR3 size: 14 residues. Germline CDR1 reads SGHVS; CDR2 reads FQNEAQ. Trimming shortened V by 3 bases and J by 1 base, and 8 bases separated the two germline ends. CDR3 sequence: CASSFRTGTDTQYF. DNA for the CDR3: TGTGCCAGCAGCTTTCGCACAGGCACAGATACGCAGTATTTT. Looking up the rest from reference TRBV7-8 and TRBJ2-3 gives the full variable domain: GAGVSQSPRYKVAKRGQDVALRCDPISGHVSLFWYQQALGQGPEFLTYFQNEAQLDKSGLPSDRFFAERPEGSVSTLKIQRTQQEDSAVYLCASSFRTGTDTQYFGPGTRLTVL.

This clone was detected a few times. The chain couples TRBV4-2 to TRBJ2-3; 8 nucleotides line up with TRBD1. This CDR3 region has 15 residues. V was pared by 0 bases and J by 3 bases, with 2 bases of the junction left unmatched. Germline V lookup: CDR1 LGHNA, CDR2 YNFKEQ. In nucleotides, the CDR3 is TGTGCCAGCAGCCAAGAGGACAGGGAGACAGATACGCAGTATTTT. Translated, it gives CASSQEDRETDTQYF.

This clone came up a few times. The genes are TRBV15 and TRBJ2-5; D gene uncertain. The CDR3 runs to 15 residues. CDR1 is LNHNV and CDR2 is YYDKDF in the germline V gene (reference sequence). V was trimmed by 0 bases and J by 3 bases, leaving 11 bases between them. Here the CDR3 reads CATSRDPTSEETQYF. Written as DNA, the CDR3 is TGTGCCACCAGCAGAGATCCGACGAGCGAAGAGACCCAGTACTTC.

This clone has just a few counts. This chain links TRBV9 with TRBJ2-4, with a tentative D call TRBD2 (6 bases). With 4 bases removed from V and 10 bases from J, the gap between germline ends came to 12 bases. The germline CDR1 and CDR2 sequences are SGDLS and YYNGEE. This CDR3 has 12 residues. CDR3 in amino acids: CASSPRGNIQYF. The CDR3 nucleotides read TGTGCCAGCAGCCCCCGGGGGAATATTCAGTACTTC.

This clone was seen a handful of times. The rearrangement links TRBV7-2 to TRBJ2-3; no reliable D call. Germline V gives CDR1 SGHTA, CDR2 FQGNSA. CDR3 length: 13 residues. V was cut by 5 bases and J by 4 bases, with 10 bases left in between. CDR3 amino acids: CASSANFADTQYF. Here the CDR3 DNA reads TGTGCCAGCAGCGCGAACTTCGCAGATACGCAGTATTTT.

This clone was picked up a small number of times. In DNA, the CDR3 is TGTGCCAGCAGCGCTGGACAGGGAGGCACTGAAGCTTTCTTT. It translates to CASSAGQGGTEAFF. This rearrangement joins TRBV7-8 to TRBJ1-1; 8 bases align to TRBD1. CDR3 length: 14 residues. Trimming removed 5 bases from V and 4 bases from J; junction bases left unmatched: 6. The germline V gene encodes CDR1 SGHVS and CDR2 FQNEAQ.

The gene calls are TRBV11-2 and TRBJ2-7, with 7 bases aligning to TRBD1. V shed 6 bases and J 2 bases; nucleotides not matched to a gene: 10. Germline loops: CDR1 SGHAT, CDR2 FQNNGV. The CDR3 consists of 15 residues. The CDR3 spells CASREPGQTAYEQYF. The CDR3 DNA is TGTGCCAGCAGGGAACCGGGACAGACAGCCTACGAGCAGTACTTC.

Only a few counts were recorded for this clone. The rearrangement joins TRBV28 to TRBJ2-6; TRBD2 might be the D (5 bases). V was clipped by 5 bases and J by 1 base, with 15 bases between them. Per germline, CDR1 MDHEN and CDR2 SYDVKM. The CDR3 is made up of 17 amino acids. CDR3 bases: TGTGCCAGCAGTCCTACCATCGGGGATTCTGGGGCCAACGTCCTGACTTTC. This sequence encodes CASSPTIGDSGANVLTF.

This clone was counted many times. The V call is TRBV29-1, the J call TRBJ1-2; D gene uncertain. The CDR3 is 12 residues long. V was trimmed by 7 bases and J by 0 bases, leaving 9 bases between them. Germline loops: CDR1 SQVTM, CDR2 ANQGSEA. The CDR3 region is CSGVTANYGYTF. The CDR3 DNA sequence: TGCAGCGGCGTCACCGCTAACTATGGCTACACCTTC.

The rearrangement uses TRBV6-5 and TRBJ2-5, with D unresolved. The CDR3 is 13 residues long. CDR1 is MNHEY and CDR2 is SVGAGI in the germline V gene. Trimming removed 8 bases at V and 4 bases at J, with 14 bases between. This chain's CDR3 is CASAPATRETQYF. As DNA, the CDR3 is TGTGCCAGCGCACCAGCGACGCGAGAGACCCAGTACTTC.

The genes are TRBV7-3 and TRBJ2-5; D is uncertain. The length of the CDR3 is 15 residues. The V end lost 5 bases, the J end lost 1 base, and 14 bases lay between the germline ends. Germline CDR1 and CDR2: SGHTA and FQGTGA. DNA for the CDR3: TGTGCCAGCAGCATCCGCGGTGTGGGCCAAGAGACCCAGTACTTC. It specifies CASSIRGVGQETQYF.